These T cell receptor beta chains were read from a single sample in a study of PD-1 blockade in classical Hodgkin lymphoma. Assay used: immunoSEQ multiplex PCR; TCRdb lists only in-frame clones, some missing. Among some 110,000 clones, over 85% were seen once, and the ten largest hold roughly 19%. Sample: peripheral blood mononuclear cells (PBMCs), taken before the fourth cycle of nivolumab. The receptors here all came from a human donor with classical Hodgkin lymphoma. CDR3s include the opening cysteine and the closing phenylalanine or tryptophan. The order of the fields is clone size, J gene, V gene, D gene, CDR3 protein, CDR3 DNA. D genes are given only for firm matches. Clone size, where shown, is once, few, many, or a class for clones that have expanded.

clone size: NA; J gene: TRBJ1-3; V gene: TRBV7-2; D gene: NA; CDR3 protein: CASSFGTDSGNTIYF; CDR3 DNA: TGTGCCAGCAGCTTCGGGACGGACTCTGGAAACACCATATATTTT
clone size: once; J gene: TRBJ1-4; V gene: TRBV6-4; D gene: NA; CDR3 protein: CASRTGTRNEKLFF; CDR3 DNA: TGTGCCAGCAGAACCGGGACTAGGAATGAAAAACTGTTTTTT
clone size: NA; J gene: TRBJ2-1; V gene: TRBV11-3; D gene: NA; CDR3 protein: CASSLKGPSYNEQFF; CDR3 DNA: TGTGCCAGCAGCTTAAAGGGGCCTTCCTACAATGAGCAGTTCTTC
clone size: NA; J gene: TRBJ2-7; V gene: TRBV30; D gene: NA; CDR3 protein: CAWGQGDKVTYEQYF; CDR3 DNA: TGTGCCTGGGGCCAAGGGGACAAAGTGACCTACGAGCAGTACTTC
clone size: few; J gene: TRBJ2-7; V gene: TRBV7-9; D gene: NA; CDR3 protein: CASSFELTLDEQYF; CDR3 DNA: TGTGCCAGCAGCTTTGAATTAACACTTGACGAGCAGTACTTC
clone size: NA; J gene: TRBJ2-2; V gene: TRBV27; D gene: NA; CDR3 protein: CASRRLDDTGELFF; CDR3 DNA: TGTGCCAGCAGGAGACTCGATGACACCGGGGAGCTGTTTTTT
clone size: NA; J gene: TRBJ2-1; V gene: TRBV27; D gene: TRBD1; CDR3 protein: CASSYQGAYEQFF; CDR3 DNA: TGTGCCAGCAGTTACCAGGGGGCATATGAGCAGTTCTTC
clone size: NA; J gene: TRBJ2-7; V gene: TRBV28; D gene: NA; CDR3 protein: CASSALQDSYEQYF; CDR3 DNA: TGTGCCAGCAGTGCCTTACAGGACTCCTACGAGCAGTACTTC
clone size: few; J gene: TRBJ2-5; V gene: TRBV5-8; D gene: NA; CDR3 protein: CASSPPGLGTQYF; CDR3 DNA: TGTGCCAGCAGCCCCCCGGGGTTGGGGACCCAGTACTTC
clone size: NA; J gene: TRBJ1-2; V gene: TRBV6-4; D gene: NA; CDR3 protein: CASSESARGHGYTF; CDR3 DNA: TGTGCCAGCAGTGAGTCGGCGCGCGGACACGGCTACACCTTC
clone size: NA; J gene: TRBJ1-1; V gene: TRBV28; D gene: NA; CDR3 protein: CATSGVPNTEAFF; CDR3 DNA: TGTGCCACCTCGGGGGTTCCGAACACTGAAGCTTTCTTT
clone size: NA; J gene: TRBJ2-3; V gene: TRBV9; D gene: TRBD2; CDR3 protein: CASSGTSGFTDTQYF; CDR3 DNA: TGTGCCAGCAGTGGGACTAGCGGCTTCACAGATACGCAGTATTTT
clone size: NA; J gene: TRBJ2-5; V gene: TRBV19; D gene: NA; CDR3 protein: CASSMGGAETQYF; CDR3 DNA: TGTGCCAGTAGTATGGGGGGTGCAGAGACCCAGTACTTC
clone size: NA; J gene: TRBJ2-7; V gene: TRBV27; D gene: NA; CDR3 protein: CASSDSPGGSYEQYF; CDR3 DNA: TGTGCCAGCAGTGATTCTCCCGGGGGCTCCTACGAGCAGTACTTC